The T cell receptor beta chain under discussion was sequenced for a study of shared clonotypes between healthy human individuals. General study findings and limits: Sequencing depth was a factor that was expected to affect clonotype sharing among donors.

The CDR3 is made up of 13 amino acids. Germline values: CDR1 MDHEN, CDR2 SYDVKM. V lost 1 base and J 3 bases, leaving 6 bases between the germline ends. DNA from unsorted PBMC was sequenced on ten immunoSEQ deep assay plates. Authors' methods: Quality scores were absent from the junction-only immunoSEQ sequences, so filtering differed. Sequenced by immunoSEQ multiplex PCR; TCRdb stores in-frame clones only, minus some. That table gives V, J and clone size, and the DNA gave D and trimming. The sample lists about half a million clones, roughly 80% occurring once. Note on this clone: The antigen remains undetermined.

The receptor was derived from a woman aged 40 to 50 in good health. Some clones in this sample may be carry-over from other donors' samples. The chain recombines TRBV28 with TRBJ1-2; D is undetermined. The sequenced sample consisted of PBMCs. The CDR3 reads CASSLSEDYGYTF. The CDR3 DNA reads TGTGCCAGCAGTTTATCGGAGGACTATGGCTACACCTTC.